The 27 T cell receptor beta chains below were found in one sample sequenced in a study of Graves' ophthalmopathy and Graves' hyperthyroidism. As the template, RNA transcripts were used to amplify TCR beta CDR3 regions. First-round RT-PCR relied on HTBI primers, and a second-round multiplex PCR came next. TCRdb redid the calling of the multiplex PCR reads with MiXCR, one entry per CDR3 protein. This sample yields about 600,000 distinct CDR3 sequences, of which approximately 35% are seen a single time; 4% to 5% belongs to the top ten. Sequenced: peripheral blood or thyroid tissue (not recorded which). These receptors were obtained from an adult man with Graves' hyperthyroidism.

The chain is built from TRBV19 and TRBJ1-4; 7 bases are shared with TRBD1. The CDR3 is 17 amino acids. Germline values: CDR1 LNHDA, CDR2 SQIVND (reference sequence). The ends lost 8 bases at V and 3 bases at J; junction bases unmatched: 15. The CDR3 nucleotides are TGTGCCAGTCATAATGTCAGGGGGTTTGAGGCTAATGAAAAACTGTTTTTT. This encodes CASHNVRGFEANEKLFF.

The gene calls are TRBV2 and TRBJ2-7; the match to TRBD2 covers 14 bases. Germline assignment: CDR1 SNHLY and CDR2 FYNNEI. This CDR3 is built from 15 residues. V trimming: 6 bases; J trimming: 4 bases; junction bases outside the gene matches: 5. CDR3 in amino acids: CASRGTSGSVYEQYF. The CDR3 DNA sequence: TGTGCCAGCAGAGGGACTAGCGGGAGTGTATACGAGCAGTACTTC.

This clonotype was recorded many times. This chain links TRBV6-5 with TRBJ1-2; D possibly corresponds to TRBD1 (5 bases). V was pared by 0 bases and J by 4 bases, with 12 bases between. The CDR3 is 15 amino acids. CDR1 and CDR2 from the germline V gene are MNHEY and SVGAGI. Here the CDR3 reads CASSYSAGTTYGYTF. In nucleotides, the CDR3 is TGTGCCAGCAGTTACTCCGCAGGGACTACCTATGGCTACACCTTC.

A remark on this clonotype: A much more abundant neighbour one base away suggests this may be a read error. A read error is likely, as this CDR3 ends without the conserved phenylalanine or tryptophan. The chain carries TRBV12-3 or TRBV12-4 and TRBJ1-4, with D maybe TRBD1 (5 bases). The V gene lost 5 bases and the J gene lost 0 bases, with 7 bases spanning the gap. The CDR3 spans 14 residues. This chain's CDR3 is CASSTQATNEKLFS. In DNA, the CDR3 is TGTGCCAGCAGTACACAGGCAACTAATGAAAAACTGTTTTCT.

This clonotype was detected many times. The chain couples TRBV12-3 or TRBV12-4 to TRBJ2-5, with TRBD2 identical over 10 bases. V dropped 7 bases and J dropped 7; count of bases not matched to a gene: 15. The CDR3 loop spans 16 amino acids. CDR3 coding DNA: TGTGCCAGCACCCGGGGAGCTAGCGGGAGAATGGGGACCCAGTACTTC. Translation: CASTRGASGRMGTQYF.

The sample holds many counts of this clonotype. This sequence joins TRBV19 and TRBJ1-1; D gene unclear. Germline V gene sequence: CDR1 LNHDA, CDR2 SQIVND (reference sequence). Trimming shortened V by 0 bases and J by 1 base, and 9 bases separated the two germline ends. The CDR3 is made up of 15 amino acids. The CDR3 DNA reads as TGTGCCAGTAGTATAGACCCGGTTCCGAACACTGAAGCTTTCTTT. Its protein product is CASSIDPVPNTEAFF. Using reference TRBV19 and TRBJ1-1 for the parts outside the CDR3, the full variable domain is DGGITQSPKYLFRKEGQNVTLSCEQNLNHDAMYWYRQDPGQGLRLIYYSQIVNDFQKGDIAEGYSVSREKKESFPLTVTSAQKNPTAFYLCASSIDPVPNTEAFFGQGTRLTVV.

The sample holds many counts of this clonotype. V gene TRBV7-9 combines with J gene TRBJ1-2; tentatively, D is TRBD1 (5 bases). The ends were cut back, 6 bases at V and 5 bases at J, with 16 bases in the middle. This CDR3 spans 14 amino acids. CDR1 is SEHNR and CDR2 is FQNEAQ in the germline V gene (reference sequence). The CDR3 DNA follows: TGTGCCAGCAGTCCAGCCGACAGTCGATATGGCTACACCTTC. Translated: CASSPADSRYGYTF.

This clonotype has a single count. Given a much more abundant clone one base away, this may be a read error. V and J are TRBV2 and TRBJ1-4; possible D gene TRBD1, 6 bases. Per germline, CDR1 SNHLY and CDR2 FYNNEI. The CDR3 sequence is 14 residues long. With 6 bases removed from V and 2 bases from J, the gap between germline ends came to 10 bases. CDR3 amino acids: CASRGGQTNEKLFF. The CDR3 nucleotides read TGTGCCAGCAGAGGGGGGCAGACTAATGAAAAACTGTTTTTT.

This clonotype was detected ten times or more. The V gene is TRBV7-6, the J gene TRBJ1-3; 7 bases are a match to TRBD1. This CDR3 comprises 15 residues. CDR1 and CDR2 (germline): SGHVS, FNYEAQ. With V trimmed by 0 bases and J by 2 bases, 1 base remained unmatched. In DNA, the CDR3 is TGTGCCAGCAGCTTAGCGACAGGGACTGGAAACACCATATATTTT. As protein: CASSLATGTGNTIYF.

The table lists this clonotype with many counts. The chain links TRBV24-1 to TRBJ1-2; no clear D. This CDR3 has 11 residues. The germline V and J ends were trimmed by 4 bases and 4 bases, with 3 bases remaining between them. Germline V CDR1 and CDR2: KGHDR, SFDVKD. The CDR3 sequence: CATSDGYGYTF. The CDR3 DNA follows: TGTGCCACCAGTGACGGCTATGGCTACACCTTC.

The chain has TRBV10-1 and TRBJ2-7; 12 bases match TRBD2. Germline CDR1 reads WNHNN; CDR2 reads SYGVQD (reference sequence). The CDR3 has 16 residues. V trimming: 4 bases; J trimming: 6 bases; junction bases outside the gene matches: 10. DNA of the CDR3: TGCGCCAGCAGTGCGGGATCTGGACTAGCGGGAACCGAGCAGTACTTC. Amino acids: CASSAGSGLAGTEQYF.

This clonotype was detected ten times or more. The chain has TRBV5-1 and TRBJ1-5; TRBD1 matches 8 bases. The CDR3 totals 16 residues. The germline V gene encodes CDR1 SGHRS and CDR2 YFSETQ. The V gene end was trimmed by 0 bases and the J gene end by 2 bases; junction bases not matched to a gene: 4. CDR3 in DNA: TGCGCCAGCAGCTTGGAGGGGGGACAGGGCAATCAGCCCCAGCATTTT. Translation gives CASSLEGGQGNQPQHF.

This sequence joins TRBV7-9 and TRBJ2-7; D not certain. The DNA end is a closer match to TRBJ2-1, so the J assignment may be wrong. The CDR3 covers 11 residues. CDR1 is SEHNR and CDR2 is FQNEAQ in the germline V gene (reference sequence). CDR3 nucleotides: TGTGCCAGCAGCTTCCCCCCCGAGCAGTTCTTC. It codes for CASSFPPEQFF.

This rearrangement joins TRBV15 to TRBJ2-5; D may be TRBD1 (6 bases). The CDR3 extends over 14 amino acids. The V gene's germline CDR1 is LNHNV and CDR2 YYDKDF (reference sequence). Between the trimmed V and J ends, which lost 3 bases and 5 bases, there was a span of 13 bases. The CDR3 here is CATSSENREETQYF. CDR3 nucleotides: TGTGCCACCAGCAGTGAGAACAGGGAGGAGACCCAGTACTTC.

This clonotype was seen repeatedly, ten times or more. This rearrangement joins TRBV20-1 to TRBJ2-5; 16 nucleotides match TRBD2. V shed 6 bases and J 2 bases; nucleotides not matched to a gene: 6. CDR1 and CDR2 from the germline V gene are DFQATT and SNEGSKA (reference sequence). This CDR3 spans 16 amino acids. The CDR3: CSAAGTSGRVQETQYF. CDR3 in DNA: TGCAGTGCAGCCGGGACTAGCGGGAGGGTACAAGAGACCCAGTACTTC.

Points on this clonotype: Relative to the germline gene, one junction end is altered; a read error may explain this. This chain connects TRBV7-8 to TRBJ2-3; 8 positions match TRBD1. There are 14 residues in the CDR3. Germline V CDR1 and CDR2: SGHVS, FQNEAQ. Here the CDR3 DNA reads TGTGCCTGCAGCACCAGACAGGGGACAGATACGCAATATTTT. This encodes CACSTRQGTDTQYF.

This clonotype was counted ten times or more. The chain couples TRBV28 to TRBJ2-7, with 13 bases lining up with TRBD2. The CDR3 runs 14 residues. Germline CDR1 reads MDHEN; CDR2 reads SYDVKM. With 6 bases clipped from V and 5 bases from J, the junction kept 4 bases outside the gene matches. CDR3 protein: CASSQGLAGNEQYF. DNA of the CDR3: TGTGCCAGCAGCCAGGGACTAGCGGGGAACGAGCAGTACTTC.

The chain has TRBV12-3 or TRBV12-4 and TRBJ2-7, with D perhaps TRBD1 or TRBD2 (5 bases each). This CDR3 is built from 17 residues. The ends were cut back, 1 base at V and 0 bases at J, with 16 bases in the middle. CDR3 sequence reads: CASSLGFGGKASYEQYF. CDR3 in DNA: TGTGCCAGCAGTTTAGGTTTTGGGGGAAAAGCCTCCTACGAGCAGTACTTC.

In its sample, this clonotype was seen many times. This rearrangement joins TRBV7-9 to TRBJ1-6; D ambiguous. V dropped 1 base and J dropped 7 bases, with 17 bases sitting between them. This CDR3 has 17 amino acids. The germline V gene encodes CDR1 SEHNR and CDR2 FQNEAQ (reference sequence). The CDR3 sequence: CASSLGGAVAANSPLHF. CDR3 in DNA: TGTGCCAGCAGCTTAGGGGGAGCCGTGGCGGCGAATTCACCCCTCCACTTT.

At least ten counts were recorded for this clonotype. CDR3 DNA: TGTGCCAGCAGCCTCGGGACTAGCAGCGAGCAGTACTTC. Translated: CASSLGTSSEQYF. The chain uses TRBV12-3 or TRBV12-4 and TRBJ2-7, with TRBD2 matching 9 bases. This CDR3 contains 13 residues. With 6 bases clipped from V and 6 bases from J, the junction kept 6 bases outside the gene matches.

About this clonotype: With a much larger clone just one base away, this may be a read error. J is TRBJ1-2 and V is TRBV6-1, with a tentative D call TRBD1 (5 bases). There are 14 residues in the CDR3. CDR1 MNHNS and CDR2 SASEGT come from the germline V gene. Trimming took 10 bases from V and 2 from J, leaving 17 bases between them. The CDR3 loop reads CAIRWGLMNYGYTF. The CDR3 nucleotides are TGTGCCATCCGGTGGGGACTCATGAACTATGGCTACACCTTC.

About this clonotype itself: Possible read error: a much larger clone is one base away. The chain combines TRBV11-2 with TRBJ2-6; a possible D gene is TRBD1 (6 bases). CDR3 size: 18 residues. Germline V CDR1 and CDR2: SGHAT, FQNNGV. Trimming took 6 bases from V and 4 from J, leaving 22 bases between them. DNA of the CDR3: TGTGCCAGCAGATTAAGGACACACAGGGTAGAAGGGGCCAACGTCCTGACTTTC. Protein sequence: CASRLRTHRVEGANVLTF.

In DNA form, the CDR3 reads TGTGCCATCAGCTGGGACAGGGGATCCAAAAACACCATATATTTT. It translates to CAISWDRGSKNTIYF. The chain is built from TRBV6-5 and TRBJ1-3; 10 positions agree with TRBD1. This CDR3 spans 15 amino acids. The V gene end was trimmed by 10 bases and the J gene end by 6 bases; junction bases not matched to a gene: 12. Germline V CDR1 and CDR2: MNHEY, SVGAGI.

This rearrangement joins TRBV7-9 to TRBJ1-2; 7 nucleotides line up with TRBD1. V shed 8 bases, J shed 2 bases, and the junction held 11 bases outside the gene matches. CDR1 is SEHNR and CDR2 is FQNEAQ in the germline V gene (reference sequence). CDR3 size: 15 residues. CDR3 nucleotides: TGTGCCAGCTCTCAAACAGGGGACCTAAACTATGGCTACACCTTC. This sequence encodes CASSQTGDLNYGYTF.

Only a few counts were recorded for this clonotype. The chain uses TRBV7-9 and TRBJ2-7; 10 positions match TRBD1. The J call may be in error: the DNA end matches TRBJ2-1 better. The CDR3 sequence is 16 residues long. From germline, CDR1 is SEHNR and CDR2 FQNEAQ (reference sequence). CDR3 sequence: CASSSGSGTGENEQFF. The CDR3 nucleotides are TGTGCCAGCAGTTCGGGGAGTGGGACAGGGGAAAATGAGCAGTTCTTC.

This clonotype has a count of ten or more. The chain is built from TRBV19 and TRBJ1-5, with 7 nucleotides matching TRBD1. From germline, CDR1 is LNHDA and CDR2 SQIVND (reference sequence). The length of the CDR3 is 15 residues. The junction had 6 bases not matched to a gene; V was cut back by 6 bases and J by 1 base. CDR3: CASRTRGRSNQPQHF. As DNA, the CDR3 is TGTGCCAGTAGGACGAGGGGGCGAAGCAATCAGCCCCAGCATTTT.

Ten or more counts support this clonotype. V gene TRBV9 combines with J gene TRBJ1-2, with a tentative D call TRBD1 (5 bases). The V end was cut by 3 bases, the J end by 3 bases, with 9 bases between. There are 13 residues in the CDR3. Per germline, CDR1 SGDLS and CDR2 YYNGEE. CDR3 sequence (DNA): TGTGCCAGCAGCGGCAGGGTAGACTATGGCTACACCTTC. Its protein product is CASSGRVDYGYTF. Full variable domain (remainder filled in from reference TRBV9 and TRBJ1-2): DSGVTQTPKHLITATGQRVTLRCSPRSGDLSVYWYQQSLDQGLQFLIQYYNGEERAKGNILERFSAQQFPDLHSELNLSSLELGDSALYFCASSGRVDYGYTFGSGTRLTVV.